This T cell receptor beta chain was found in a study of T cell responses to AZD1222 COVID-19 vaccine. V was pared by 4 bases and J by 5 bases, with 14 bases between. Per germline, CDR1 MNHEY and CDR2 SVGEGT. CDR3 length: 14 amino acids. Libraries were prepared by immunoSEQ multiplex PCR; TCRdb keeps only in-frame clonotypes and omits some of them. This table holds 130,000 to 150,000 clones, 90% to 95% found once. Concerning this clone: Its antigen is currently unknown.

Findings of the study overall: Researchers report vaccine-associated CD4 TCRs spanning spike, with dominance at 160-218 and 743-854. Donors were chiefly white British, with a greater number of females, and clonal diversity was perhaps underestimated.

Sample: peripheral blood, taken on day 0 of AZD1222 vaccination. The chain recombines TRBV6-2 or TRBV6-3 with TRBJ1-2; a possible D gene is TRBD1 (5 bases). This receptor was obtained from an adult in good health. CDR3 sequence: CASSSQSRVYGYTF. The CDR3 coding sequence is TGTGCCAGCAGTTCCCAGTCCAGGGTTTATGGCTACACCTTC.